In its sample, the clone carrying this TCR beta chain was seen many times. Its antigen is as yet unknown. The sample belongs to a study of regulatory T cells in long-lasting Graves disease. Study observations and caveats: Persistent disease exhibited a predilection for TRBV28, TRBJ1-2 and TRBJ2-5.

Time point defined: newly diagnosed GD, antithyroid drugs for less than 3 months. The TCR library was prepared using RNA isolated from PBMCs. V lost 3 bases and J lost 3, with 10 bases in between. Germline lookup yields CDR1 KGHDR and CDR2 SFDVKD. The CDR3 is 15 residues long. The authors built TCR beta libraries using iRepertoire HTBI primers and Arm-PCR of CDR3 regions. A single record per CDR3 protein comes from TCRdb applying MiXCR to the multiplex PCR reads. The sample includes approximately 540,000 distinct CDR3 sequences, approximately 12% of them seen just once. The data were also submitted as part of a second study, on T cells in Graves' hyperthyroidism and ophthalmopathy. That paper notes: Peripheral blood also featured most of the thyroid clonotypes expanded above 0.001.

The sequence was obtained from a woman aged 25 to 39 with Graves disease. This chain links TRBV24-1 with TRBJ1-4; perhaps TRBD1 as D (5 bases). The material was peripheral blood mononuclear cells (PBMCs), obtained at new diagnosis, from a patient treated with antithyroid drugs. CDR3 loop: CATSDGTVSNEKLFF. The CDR3 region has the DNA TGTGCCACCAGTGATGGGACGGTCTCTAATGAAAAACTGTTTTTT.